The entry below describes one TCR beta chain. Assay used: immunoSEQ multiplex PCR; TCRdb lists only in-frame clones, some missing. The data show about 160,000 clones, roughly nine tenths seen once. From germline, CDR1 is SGHAT and CDR2 FQNNGV. This CDR3 comprises 15 residues. Trimming took 5 bases from V and 1 from J; bases not matched to a gene: 6. Participants spanned ages about 18 to 100 years and resided in about two dozen US areas. This sample was taken from a study of blood T cell repertoires in COVID-19. The sequence was obtained from a woman between 40 and 50 years old who had been exposed to COVID-19. This chain links TRBV11-2 with TRBJ2-5; 8 positions agree with TRBD1. Sample: PBMCs or T cells enriched from blood (not recorded which). As DNA, the CDR3 is TGTGCCAGCAGCCGTCGACAGGGGTCCCAAGAGACCCAGTACTTC. It translates to CASSRRQGSQETQYF. Variable domain in full (rest from reference TRBV11-2 and TRBJ2-5): EAGVAQSPRYKIIEKRQSVAFWCNPISGHATLYWYQQILGQGPKLLIQFQNNGVVDDSQLPKDRFSAERLKGVDSTLKIQPAKLEDSAVYLCASSRRQGSQETQYFGPGTRLLVL.